Listed here are 26 T cell receptor beta chains from one sample, sequenced in a study of control samples from healthy donors and cancer patients. This table comes from immunoSEQ multiplex PCR, and its TCRdb copy is limited to in-frame clones, with some not included. The sample records about 160,000 clones, approximately 94% being singletons. The sequenced sample consisted of PBMCs. The receptor set was obtained from a man aged 55 to 70 with colorectal cancer.

The rearrangement uses TRBV20-1 and TRBJ2-1; 7 positions match TRBD1. The germline V gene encodes CDR1 DFQATT and CDR2 SNEGSKA (reference sequence). V shed 3 bases and J 3 bases; nucleotides not matched to a gene: 5. CDR3 length equals 14 residues. The CDR3 is CSASRDRDYNEQFF. CDR3 DNA sequence: TGCAGTGCTAGTAGGGACAGAGACTACAATGAGCAGTTCTTC.

V and J are TRBV27 and TRBJ2-7, with 9 bases matching TRBD1. The CDR3 runs 16 residues. Germline CDR1 MNHEY, CDR2 SMNVEV (reference sequence). Trimming at V came to 6 bases and at J to 1 base, leaving 10 bases not matched to a gene. In nucleotides, the CDR3 is TGTGCCAGCAGAATAATCTCCGGGACAGGGTCCTACGAGCAGTACTTC. This sequence encodes CASRIISGTGSYEQYF.

CDR3 protein: CASSQQRDERETQYF. The CDR3 coding sequence is TGTGCCAGCAGTCAGCAAAGGGATGAAAGGGAGACCCAGTACTTC. This chain uses TRBV5-4 with TRBJ2-5, with no clear D. V lost 5 bases to trimming and J lost 5 bases, with 19 bases between them. From germline, CDR1 is SGHNT and CDR2 YYREEE (reference sequence). This CDR3 has 15 residues. Together with reference TRBV5-4 and TRBJ2-5, the CDR3 gives the full variable domain: ETGVTQSPTHLIKTRGQQVTLRCSSQSGHNTVSWYQQALGQGPQFIFQYYREEENGRGNFPPRFSGLQFPNYSSELNVNALELDDSALYLCASSQQRDERETQYFGPGTRLLVL.

The chain uses TRBV7-2 and TRBJ1-1, with TRBD1 as a possible D gene (6 bases). Germline values: CDR1 SGHTA, CDR2 FQGNSA. Deletions cut 6 bases from V and 4 bases from J, with 18 bases between. The CDR3 is made up of 15 amino acids. The CDR3 here is CASSSRGGQSTEAFF. CDR3 DNA: TGTGCCAGCAGTTCCCGGGGGGGGCAGAGCACTGAAGCTTTCTTT.

This chain connects TRBV3-1 (or the pseudogene TRBV3-2) to TRBJ2-7; the D call may be TRBD1 or TRBD2 (5 bases each). Germline CDR1 reads LGHDT; CDR2 reads YNNKEL (reference sequence). This CDR3 contains 14 residues. The V end lost 4 bases, the J end lost 3 bases, and 13 bases lay between the germline ends. Here the CDR3 reads CASSLSGRDYEQYF. The CDR3 DNA is TGTGCCAGCAGCCTCTCGGGACGGGACTACGAGCAGTACTTC.

This chain uses TRBV7-8 with TRBJ2-5, with 10 positions matching TRBD1. Germline values: CDR1 SGHVS, CDR2 FQNEAQ. With 8 bases clipped from V and 4 bases from J, the junction kept 7 bases outside the gene matches. The CDR3 has 14 amino acids. The CDR3 is CASGTGVLRETQYF. The CDR3 DNA follows: TGTGCCAGCGGGACAGGGGTTCTCCGAGAGACCCAGTACTTC.

The chain joins TRBV24-1 to TRBJ2-2; maybe TRBD1 (5 bases). The V gene's germline CDR1 is KGHDR and CDR2 SFDVKD. The CDR3 consists of 17 residues. Trimming pared 8 bases from V and 8 bases from J, leaving 26 bases between. CDR3 protein: CATTGIYRHRKGGELFF. Here the CDR3 DNA reads TGTGCCACCACCGGTATATACAGGCACCGAAAGGGGGGGGAGCTGTTTTTT.

The rearrangement links TRBV5-1 to TRBJ1-2; D gene uncertain. CDR1 and CDR2 (germline): SGHRS, YFSETQ. The CDR3 is made up of 14 amino acids. Trimming cost V 7 bases and J 6 bases, with 19 bases left between them. CDR3 residues: CASAGPEAPHGYTF. CDR3 bases: TGCGCCAGCGCTGGGCCAGAAGCCCCACATGGCTACACCTTC.

The chain carries TRBV2 and TRBJ2-1; 8 nucleotides agree with TRBD1. The J segment lost 5 bases and the V segment lost 7 bases, leaving 10 bases of the junction unmatched. Germline-derived CDR1 and CDR2 are SNHLY and FYNNEI. The CDR3 is 15 residues long. The CDR3 spells CASTSSPTGDNEQFF. For the CDR3, the DNA is TGTGCCAGCACCTCCTCCCCGACAGGGGACAATGAGCAGTTCTTC.

The rearrangement uses TRBV5-4 and TRBJ2-6, with 7 bases matching TRBD1. CDR1 is SGHNT, CDR2 YYREEE, per germline (reference sequence). The CDR3 runs to 14 residues. V gave up 6 bases and J gave up 6 bases; unmatched junction bases: 6. DNA of the CDR3: TGTGCCAGCACCATGGGACAGACGGCCAACGTCCTGACTTTC. Residues: CASTMGQTANVLTF.

This chain links TRBV14 with TRBJ1-3; no reliable D call. Germline V gene lookup returns CDR1 SGHDN and CDR2 FVKESK. V was shortened by 7 bases and J by 0 bases, with 7 bases between the two germline ends. The CDR3 runs 13 residues. The CDR3 DNA reads TGTGCCAGCACGCAGAGCTCTGGAAACACCATATATTTT. Its translation is CASTQSSGNTIYF.

As concerns this clone: Other DNA sequences in the same sample also yield this CDR3. The chain links TRBV5-1 to TRBJ1-4; 7 bases match TRBD1. The J segment lost 5 bases and the V segment lost 4 bases, leaving 5 bases of the junction unmatched. The CDR3 is 14 residues long. Germline V gives CDR1 SGHRS, CDR2 YFSETQ. The CDR3 coding sequence is TGCGCCAGCAGCCTGGGACAGCCAAATGAAAAACTGTTTTTT. Amino acid sequence: CASSLGQPNEKLFF.

The chain recombines TRBV2 with TRBJ2-5, with 8 bases lining up with TRBD2. CDR1 is SNHLY and CDR2 is FYNNEI in the germline V gene. This CDR3 region has 15 residues. The ends lost 4 bases at V and 1 base at J; junction bases unmatched: 5. The CDR3 DNA reads as TGTGCCAGCAGTGCTGGCGGGGGGCTCCAAGAGACCCAGTACTTC. Protein: CASSAGGGLQETQYF.

V and J are TRBV7-2 and TRBJ1-2; 7 bases are a match to TRBD1. This CDR3 has 15 residues. CDR1 and CDR2 from the germline V gene are SGHTA and FQGNSA. V shed 1 base, J shed 7 bases, and the junction held 9 bases outside the gene matches. The CDR3: CASSLGGRGNPGYTF. The DNA of the CDR3 is TGTGCCAGCAGCTTAGGGGGCAGGGGGAACCCTGGCTACACCTTC.

This rearrangement joins TRBV6-6 to TRBJ2-6; 7 bases map to TRBD1. Germline V gene lookup returns CDR1 MNHNY and CDR2 SVGAGI (reference sequence). V lost 8 bases, J lost 1 base, and 8 bases stayed unmatched. The CDR3 is 16 amino acids. DNA of the CDR3: TGTGCCAGCTACGGGACAGCCCTTTCTGGGGCCAACGTCCTGACTTTC. It is translated as CASYGTALSGANVLTF.

This chain links TRBV2 with TRBJ1-3; tentative D call: TRBD1 (5 bases). The V and J ends lost 6 bases and 1 base respectively, with 7 bases between them. CDR3 size: 13 residues. Germline V gene sequence: CDR1 SNHLY, CDR2 FYNNEI. CDR3 amino acids: CASRGESGNTIYF. CDR3 coding DNA: TGTGCCAGCAGGGGGGAGTCTGGAAACACCATATATTTT.

This clone was detected only once. V is TRBV4-3 and J is TRBJ2-7; TRBD1 matches at 7 bases. The germline CDR1 and CDR2 sequences are LGHNA and YSLEER. The CDR3 covers 15 residues. V lost 0 bases, J lost 5 bases, and 7 bases stayed unmatched. In DNA, the CDR3 is TGCGCCAGCAGCCAAGATAAGACAGGGTCCCACGAGCAGTACTTC. It encodes CASSQDKTGSHEQYF.

The J gene is TRBJ2-7, the V gene TRBV5-1; 10 bases are a match to TRBD1. CDR1 and CDR2 from the germline V gene are SGHRS and YFSETQ. CDR3 length: 15 residues. Trimming took 4 bases from V and 5 from J; bases not matched to a gene: 9. The CDR3 coding sequence is TGCGCCAGCAGCGTACAGGGGGACAGGGGACACGAGCAGTACTTC. Amino acids: CASSVQGDRGHEQYF.

V usage is TRBV18 and J usage is TRBJ1-1; D is perhaps TRBD1 (6 bases). CDR1 is KGHSH and CDR2 is LQKENI in the germline V gene. The CDR3 spans 14 residues. V was trimmed by 2 bases and J by 5 bases, leaving 12 bases between them. CDR3 sequence: CASSPSAGETEAFF. CDR3 DNA: TGTGCCAGCTCACCATCGGCAGGGGAGACTGAAGCTTTCTTT.

The V call is TRBV9, the J call TRBJ2-2, with D unresolved. V was cut by 3 bases and J by 1 base, with 4 bases left in between. The CDR3 sequence is 13 residues long. Germline CDR1 SGDLS, CDR2 YYNGEE. CDR3 in DNA: TGTGCCAGCAGCGCCCAGAACACCGGGGAGCTGTTTTTT. Translation: CASSAQNTGELFF.

The CDR3 loop is CASSFATAQREQYF. CDR3 in DNA: TGTGCCAGCAGCTTCGCTACCGCCCAAAGGGAGCAGTACTTC. The chain links TRBV7-2 to TRBJ2-7; D not certain. Germline loops: CDR1 SGHTA, CDR2 FQGNSA. This CDR3 has 14 amino acids. Trimming removed 3 bases at V and 7 bases at J, with 16 bases between.

This chain uses TRBV18 with TRBJ1-5; D is unresolved. This CDR3 has 15 amino acids. The V gene's germline CDR1 is KGHSH and CDR2 LQKENI. V lost 2 bases, J lost 1 base, and 9 bases lay in between. In nucleotides, the CDR3 is TGTGCCAGCTCACCAAACAGCGGGAGCAATCAGCCCCAGCATTTT. Its translation is CASSPNSGSNQPQHF.

V gene TRBV2 combines with J gene TRBJ2-7, with D hard to call. There are 14 residues in the CDR3. Trimming left V 3 bases short and J 6 bases short, with 15 bases between. From germline, CDR1 is SNHLY and CDR2 FYNNEI. The CDR3 is CASSDQGTAGEQYF. As DNA, the CDR3 is TGTGCCAGCAGTGATCAAGGCACCGCAGGCGAGCAGTACTTC.

In this sample, this clone turned up once. This sequence joins TRBV6-4 and TRBJ2-1; 11 nucleotides line up with TRBD2. The V and J ends lost 1 base and 6 bases, in that order; junction bases with no gene match: 8. Germline CDR1 reads MRHNA; CDR2 reads SNTAGT. This CDR3 has 17 amino acids. The chain's CDR3 is CASSDLYTSGSSNEQFF. The CDR3 DNA sequence: TGTGCCAGCAGTGACTTATATACTAGCGGGAGTTCCAATGAGCAGTTCTTC.

The J gene is TRBJ1-1, the V gene TRBV4-1, with unresolved D. The V gene's germline CDR1 is MGHRA and CDR2 YSYEKL. The CDR3 contains 13 residues. V was cut by 1 base and J by 5 bases, with 8 bases left in between. The CDR3 protein is CASSQVGRTEAFF. The CDR3 coding sequence is TGCGCCAGCAGCCAAGTAGGTAGGACTGAAGCTTTCTTT.

This clone showed up just a few times. The rearrangement links TRBV28 to TRBJ2-4, with D unresolved. The germline CDR1 and CDR2 sequences are MDHEN and SYDVKM. The CDR3 has 12 residues. V lost 5 bases, J lost 7 bases, and 9 bases lay in between. In nucleotides, the CDR3 is TGTGCCAGCAGTACTATGGACAACATTCAGTACTTC. Its protein product is CASSTMDNIQYF.